This T cell receptor beta chain is from a study of blood T cell repertoires in COVID-19. Across the study: Acute-phase and convalescent COVID-19 samples originated in the United States, Italy and Spain.

The CDR3 consists of 15 residues. Methods used by the authors: The assay estimated nucleated cells by amplifying reference gene primers. Method: immunoSEQ multiplex PCR; TCRdb's copy keeps in-frame clones and lacks some. Clone size and V and J calls were adopted from that table, with D and trimming inferred from the DNA. The sample yields under 300,000 clones, nearly 95% seen once. Material: peripheral blood. This sequence joins TRBV21-1 and TRBJ2-2; TRBD2 is taken as the D call from the table, unchecked against the DNA. TRBV21-1 is recorded as a pseudogene. The sequence was obtained from a man aged 30-40 years with COVID-19, enrolled during active disease. The CDR3 DNA reads as TGTGCCAGCAGCATCGGGGGACGGTGCACCGGGGAGCTGTTTTTT. Translation gives CASSIGGRCTGELFF.